The 27 T cell receptor beta chains below all came from one sample that was sequenced in a study of shared T cell receptors in the human thymus. The data were produced by immunoSEQ multiplex PCR, yet TCRdb's version contains in-frame clones alone and is incomplete. The sample includes 700,000 or so clones, 75% to 90% seen only once; the top ten take around 0.0094%. This same sample was also part of a study on human thymus T cells.

Sequenced: thymocytes. The receptors here all came from a girl under three years old with a congenital heart defect.

V usage is TRBV6-1 and J usage is TRBJ1-6; 7 positions agree with TRBD1. The CDR3 runs 13 residues. CDR1 and CDR2 (germline): MNHNS, SASEGT. V shed 7 bases and J 7 bases; nucleotides not matched to a gene: 4. CDR3 sequence: CASTIQGNSPLHF. As DNA, the CDR3 is TGTGCCAGCACCATACAGGGGAATTCACCCCTCCACTTT.

V is TRBV19 and J is TRBJ2-5; 9 bases are shared with TRBD1. In germline, CDR1 is LNHDA, CDR2 SQIVND (reference sequence). Losses at the gene ends were 4 bases for V and 5 bases for J; bases not matched to a gene: 8. This CDR3 region has 15 residues. The CDR3 DNA sequence: TGTGCCAGTAGTAGCTACAGGGGGCTAGGTGAGACCCAGTACTTC. Its protein is CASSSYRGLGETQYF. Using reference TRBV19 and TRBJ2-5 for the parts outside the CDR3, the full variable domain is DGGITQSPKYLFRKEGQNVTLSCEQNLNHDAMYWYRQDPGQGLRLIYYSQIVNDFQKGDIAEGYSVSREKKESFPLTVTSAQKNPTAFYLCASSSYRGLGETQYFGPGTRLLVL.

This clone was seen a single time. This chain uses TRBV6-5 with TRBJ2-2; D gene ambiguous. Germline assignment: CDR1 MNHEY and CDR2 SVGAGI. The CDR3 consists of 16 residues. Trimming removed 2 bases at V and 4 bases at J, with 14 bases between. CDR3 amino acids: CASSYAEPGSTGELFF. The CDR3 bases are TGTGCCAGCAGTTACGCCGAGCCAGGTTCCACCGGGGAGCTGTTTTTT.

CDR3 region: CAISYGVVCNQPQHF. Written as DNA, the CDR3 is TGTGCCATCAGTTACGGGGTGGTTTGCAATCAGCCCCAGCATTTT. The gene calls are TRBV10-3 and TRBJ1-5; D unclear. V lost 5 bases and J 2 bases, leaving 13 bases between the germline ends. The CDR3 loop spans 15 amino acids. CDR1 is ENHRY and CDR2 is SYGVKD in the germline V gene.

The chain's CDR3 is CASSVGGGYSSYNEQFF. In DNA form, the CDR3 reads TGTGCCAGCAGCGTAGGTGGGGGCTACAGCTCCTACAATGAGCAGTTCTTC. V gene TRBV9 combines with J gene TRBJ2-1, with D tentatively TRBD1 (6 bases). Germline CDR1 SGDLS, CDR2 YYNGEE. The CDR3 has 17 amino acids. V dropped 0 bases and J dropped 0 bases, with 13 bases sitting between them.

This clone came up once. The chain couples TRBV5-6 to TRBJ2-7; TRBD1 is a possible D gene (5 bases). V was shortened by 0 bases and J by 1 base, with 8 bases between the two germline ends. The germline gives CDR1 SGHDT, CDR2 YYEEEE. The CDR3 is made up of 14 amino acids. CDR3 sequence (DNA): TGTGCCAGCAGCTTGGTAGACAGATCCTACGAGCAGTACTTC. It specifies CASSLVDRSYEQYF. Full variable domain (remainder filled in from reference TRBV5-6 and TRBJ2-7): DAGVTQSPTHLIKTRGQQVTLRCSPKSGHDTVSWYQQALGQGPQFIFQYYEEEERQRGNFPDRFSGHQFPNYSSELNVNALLLGDSALYLCASSLVDRSYEQYFGPGTRLTVT.

V gene TRBV29-1 combines with J gene TRBJ2-1; maybe TRBD1 (5 bases). The CDR3 contains 12 residues. Germline V gene lookup returns CDR1 SQVTM and CDR2 ANQGSEA. The CDR3 spells CSQGGTNNEQFF. The CDR3 DNA follows: TGCAGTCAGGGCGGAACGAACAATGAGCAGTTCTTC.

This clone was observed a single time. This sequence joins TRBV10-2 and TRBJ2-7, with unresolved D. V was clipped by 3 bases and J by 3 bases, with 12 bases between them. The CDR3 contains 14 residues. Germline V lookup: CDR1 WSHSY, CDR2 SAAADI. The CDR3 DNA is TGCGCCAGCAGTGATCCCAGCGAGTACTACGAGCAGTACTTC. This codes for CASSDPSEYYEQYF.

This sequence joins TRBV5-5 and TRBJ1-3, with D hard to call. The CDR3 length is 15 residues. Trimming pared 4 bases from V and 2 bases from J, leaving 13 bases between. The germline CDR1 and CDR2 sequences are SGHKS and YYEKEE (reference sequence). This CDR3 reads CASSPDGVTGNTIYF. Written as DNA, the CDR3 is TGTGCCAGCAGCCCTGATGGAGTTACTGGAAACACCATATATTTT. The full variable domain, its missing parts supplied by reference TRBV5-5 and TRBJ1-3, is DAGVTQSPTHLIKTRGQQVTLRCSPISGHKSVSWYQQVLGQGPQFIFQYYEKEERGRGNFPDRFSARQFPNYSSELNVNALLLGDSALYLCASSPDGVTGNTIYFGEGSWLTVV.

The J gene is TRBJ1-4, the V gene TRBV15, with D tentatively TRBD1 (6 bases). Germline V gives CDR1 LNHNV, CDR2 YYDKDF (reference sequence). The CDR3 length is 18 residues. The ends were cut back, 3 bases at V and 7 bases at J, with 24 bases in the middle. DNA of the CDR3: TGTGCCACCAGCAGCCTTCTGGGTTCGTCAGGGGTGCGTGAAAAACTGTTTTTT. Its protein product is CATSSLLGSSGVREKLFF. Variable domain in full (rest from reference TRBV15 and TRBJ1-4): DAMVIQNPRYQVTQFGKPVTLSCSQTLNHNVMYWYQQKSSQAPKLLFHYYDKDFNNEADTPDNFQSRRPNTSFCFLDIRSPGLGDTAMYLCATSSLLGSSGVREKLFFGSGTQLSVL.

J is TRBJ1-2 and V is TRBV6-5; D may be TRBD1 (5 bases). CDR1 MNHEY and CDR2 SVGAGI come from the germline V gene. The CDR3 consists of 13 residues. V lost 5 bases and J 5 bases, leaving 12 bases between the germline ends. CDR3: CASSVDSQYGYTF. The CDR3 nucleotides read TGTGCCAGCAGTGTCGACAGCCAGTATGGCTACACCTTC.

The chain is built from TRBV25-1 and TRBJ1-5; 7 nucleotides agree with TRBD1. The CDR3 is made up of 16 amino acids. Trimming cost V 4 bases and J 0 bases; bases outside gene matches: 6. Germline lookup yields CDR1 MGHDK and CDR2 SYGVNS. CDR3: CASSGEQGLSNQPQHF. For the CDR3, the DNA is TGTGCCAGCAGTGGCGAACAGGGGCTTAGCAATCAGCCCCAGCATTTT.

This clone has just a few counts. The rearrangement links TRBV28 to TRBJ1-2; D is uncertain. The CDR3 has 17 amino acids. Germline V gene lookup returns CDR1 MDHEN and CDR2 SYDVKM. V shed 3 bases and J shed 0 bases, with 17 bases lying between them. CDR3 sequence: CASSFSVRDGANYGYTF. The CDR3 DNA is TGTGCCAGCAGTTTTTCGGTGAGGGATGGAGCTAACTATGGCTACACCTTC.

V usage is TRBV9 and J usage is TRBJ1-2, with TRBD1 matching 9 bases. The CDR3 consists of 15 residues. The J segment lost 3 bases and the V segment lost 4 bases, leaving 7 bases of the junction unmatched. Germline CDR1 SGDLS, CDR2 YYNGEE. CDR3 DNA sequence: TGTGCCAGCAGCTCCCGGACAGGGGACGACTATGGCTACACCTTC. Translating gives CASSSRTGDDYGYTF.

The chain links TRBV4-1 to TRBJ2-5; D might be TRBD2 (7 bases). V was trimmed by 4 bases and J by 5 bases, leaving 11 bases between them. The germline V gene has CDR1 MGHRA and CDR2 YSYEKL. The CDR3 runs to 13 residues. Written as DNA, the CDR3 is TGCGCCAGCAGCCGCAGGGGAGGGGAGACCCAGTACTTC. It encodes CASSRRGGETQYF.

This clone was recorded only once. This rearrangement joins TRBV7-9 to TRBJ2-6, with a tentative D call TRBD1 (6 bases). V lost 3 bases and J 0 bases, leaving 12 bases between the germline ends. Germline lookup yields CDR1 SEHNR and CDR2 FQNEAQ (reference sequence). This CDR3 region has 17 residues. The CDR3 nucleotides read TGTGCCAGCAGCTTCCGGGAACAGGGCTCTGGGGCCAACGTCCTGACTTTC. This sequence encodes CASSFREQGSGANVLTF.

This chain uses TRBV19 with TRBJ1-2, with 7 bases matching TRBD1. Germline CDR1 reads LNHDA; CDR2 reads SQIVND (reference sequence). The CDR3 consists of 18 residues. Losses at the gene ends were 6 bases for V and 5 bases for J; bases not matched to a gene: 21. The CDR3 DNA reads TGTGCCAGTAGCAAACTCCGGGATCCCGGGACAGTCCCTTATGGCTACACCTTC. Translated, it gives CASSKLRDPGTVPYGYTF.

This chain links TRBV15 with TRBJ1-3; possible D gene TRBD1, 6 bases. The CDR3 is 16 residues long. CDR1 and CDR2 from the germline V gene are LNHNV and YYDKDF (reference sequence). The V end lost 6 bases, the J end lost 0 bases, and 15 bases lay between the germline ends. CDR3 sequence: CATRRGGRPSGNTIYF. The CDR3 DNA is TGTGCCACCAGGAGGGGGGGGCGGCCCTCTGGAAACACCATATATTTT.

The V call is TRBV5-6, the J call TRBJ1-2, with 7 bases lining up with TRBD1. The CDR3 is 13 amino acids. The V gene end was trimmed by 5 bases and the J gene end by 3 bases; junction bases not matched to a gene: 4. The V gene's germline CDR1 is SGHDT and CDR2 YYEEEE. As DNA, the CDR3 is TGTGCCAGCAGGCGAGGGGGCGACTATGGCTACACCTTC. It codes for CASRRGGDYGYTF.

The CDR3: CASSFRMGARNYEQYF. CDR3 DNA: TGTGCCAGCAGCTTTCGGATGGGTGCGAGGAACTACGAGCAGTACTTC. The chain is built from TRBV5-6 and TRBJ2-7; D is ambiguous. This CDR3 is built from 16 residues. Trimming shortened V by 2 bases and J by 3 bases, and 18 bases separated the two germline ends. Germline CDR1 is SGHDT and CDR2 is YYEEEE.

The CDR3 spells CASSLAKSDRGLGNTIYF. CDR3 sequence (DNA): TGTGCCAGCAGCTTAGCTAAGTCAGACAGGGGGCTCGGAAACACCATATATTTT. The genes are TRBV7-9 and TRBJ1-3; 10 bases match TRBD1. Per the germline V gene, CDR1 is SEHNR and CDR2 is FQNEAQ (reference sequence). CDR3 length equals 18 residues. With 0 bases clipped from V and 4 bases from J, the junction kept 9 bases outside the gene matches.

CDR3 residues: CASSLPGEQYF. CDR3 in DNA: TGTGCCAGCAGCTTACCCGGGGAGCAGTACTTC. V is TRBV7-8 and J is TRBJ2-7; D remains unclear. Trimming cost V 2 bases and J 7 bases, with 6 bases left between them. There are 11 residues in the CDR3. Germline loops: CDR1 SGHVS, CDR2 FQNEAQ.

This rearrangement joins TRBV5-6 to TRBJ1-1; 12 bases match TRBD1. CDR3 length: 17 amino acids. CDR1 SGHDT and CDR2 YYEEEE come from the germline V gene. Unmatched junction bases numbered 6, after V lost 0 bases and J lost 3 bases. CDR3 region: CASSLGGQGARDTEAFF. CDR3 coding DNA: TGTGCCAGCAGCTTGGGGGGACAGGGGGCGAGGGACACTGAAGCTTTCTTT.

This clone was detected a few times. The CDR3: CASSPPRGQEQYF. CDR3 in DNA: TGTGCCAGCAGCCCGCCCCGTGGGCAAGAGCAGTACTTC. The V and J genes are TRBV5-4 and TRBJ2-7, with D unresolved. Germline V gene lookup returns CDR1 SGHNT and CDR2 YYREEE (reference sequence). The ends were cut back, 4 bases at V and 7 bases at J, with 15 bases in the middle. CDR3 length: 13 residues.

This clone was found once. V is TRBV4-3 and J is TRBJ1-1; D not certain. Between the trimmed V and J ends, which lost 1 base and 6 bases, there was a span of 12 bases. The CDR3 runs to 14 residues. The V gene's germline CDR1 is LGHNA and CDR2 YSLEER. CDR3 nucleotides: TGCGCCAGCAGCCAAGGCCGCGGAAGGCCTGAAGCTTTCTTT. It codes for CASSQGRGRPEAFF.

The chain recombines TRBV2 with TRBJ2-1, with 11 bases that match TRBD2. This CDR3 contains 16 residues. The V gene's germline CDR1 is SNHLY and CDR2 FYNNEI. The V gene end was trimmed by 2 bases and the J gene end by 5 bases; junction bases not matched to a gene: 5. The CDR3 DNA sequence: TGTGCCAGCAGTGAAAGTCTAGCGGGGGGCCACAATGAGCAGTTCTTC. This sequence encodes CASSESLAGGHNEQFF.

This chain uses TRBV5-8 with TRBJ2-5, with 11 bases identical to TRBD2. Per the germline V gene, CDR1 is SGHTS and CDR2 is YDEGEE. The CDR3 runs to 15 residues. The ends lost 10 bases at V and 1 base at J; junction bases unmatched: 9. CDR3 sequence: CAGRLAGPFQETQYF. The CDR3 DNA reads TGTGCCGGGAGACTAGCGGGGCCTTTCCAAGAGACCCAGTACTTC.